Presented here are 18 T cell receptor beta chains from one specimen sequenced in a study of T cell repertoires in cytomegalovirus infection. TCRdb called the reads again in MiXCR, with one record for every CDR3 protein. The table has some 500,000 distinct CDR3 sequences, roughly a third seen once. Antigens for these TCRs are unknown. This material consisted of cultured PBMCs, taken from culture after CMV antigen stimulation. The origin of the receptors is a human donor in good health (CMV status not recorded). Some clones in this sample may be carry-over from other donors' samples.

This chain joins TRBV29-1 and TRBJ2-2, with D perhaps matching TRBD1 (7 bases). Germline V CDR1 and CDR2: SQVTM, ANQGSEA. This CDR3 is built from 15 residues. V lost 5 bases and J 4 bases, leaving 17 bases between the germline ends. The CDR3 here is CSVSKAGQSTGELFF. CDR3 in DNA: TGCAGCGTTTCAAAGGCGGGACAGAGCACCGGGGAGCTGTTTTTT.

The chain links TRBV7-6 to TRBJ2-7, with a possible D match to TRBD1 (6 bases). Trimming removed 4 bases at V and 2 bases at J, with 9 bases between. CDR3 length: 13 amino acids. Germline CDR1 and CDR2: SGHVS and FNYEAQ. Here the CDR3 reads CASSSRTAYEQYV. Written as DNA, the CDR3 is TGTGCCAGCAGCTCCCGGACAGCCTACGAGCAGTACGTC.

The genes are TRBV4-2 and TRBJ2-2; 12 nucleotides line up with TRBD2. CDR1 is LGHNA and CDR2 is YNFKEQ in the germline V gene. The CDR3 is 17 amino acids. The V segment lost 1 base and the J segment 6 bases; nucleotides outside the gene matches: 6. In DNA form, the CDR3 reads TGTGCCAGCAGCCAAGGACTAGCGGGAGAGTATGCCGGGGAGCTGTTTTTT. Protein product: CASSQGLAGEYAGELFF.

Ten or more counts support this clonotype. The chain employs TRBV7-2 and TRBJ2-5, with D unclear. Germline CDR1 is SGHTA and CDR2 is FQGNSA. The V and J ends lost 1 base and 0 bases respectively, with 12 bases between them. The CDR3 consists of 16 residues. The CDR3 sequence: CASSLGRLRYQETQYF. The CDR3 DNA reads TGTGCCAGCAGCTTAGGTCGTTTGCGGTACCAAGAGACCCAGTACTTC.

This clonotype was detected ten times or more. V usage is TRBV7-2 and J usage is TRBJ1-2, with 7 bases lining up with TRBD1. This CDR3 region has 13 residues. The germline V gene has CDR1 SGHTA and CDR2 FQGNSA. J lost 4 bases, V lost 5 bases, and 4 bases had no gene match. The chain's CDR3 is CASSPGDSYGYTF. The CDR3 DNA reads TGTGCCAGCAGCCCAGGGGACAGCTATGGCTACACCTTC.

The chain has TRBV7-6 and TRBJ2-5; D possibly corresponds to TRBD2 (6 bases). The CDR3 covers 13 residues. With 8 bases removed from V and 7 bases from J, the gap between germline ends came to 17 bases. Germline CDR1 SGHVS, CDR2 FNYEAQ. The DNA for the CDR3 is TGTGCCAGCGCCCTGGCGGGGACTGGGACCCAGTACTTC. Protein sequence: CASALAGTGTQYF.

The sample holds a few counts of this clonotype. CDR3 in DNA: TGTGCCAGCAGTTCCAATAGGATGGTCCTTAACAATGAGCAGTTCTTC. This encodes CASSSNRMVLNNEQFF. V usage is TRBV6-1 and J usage is TRBJ2-1, with D uncertain. Germline V gene sequence: CDR1 MNHNS, CDR2 SASEGT. Between the trimmed V and J ends, which lost 5 bases and 5 bases, there was a span of 19 bases. The CDR3 is made up of 16 amino acids.

This clonotype was seen at least ten times. This sequence joins TRBV19 and TRBJ1-1, with a weak D call TRBD1 (5 bases). In germline, CDR1 is LNHDA, CDR2 SQIVND (reference sequence). The CDR3 is made up of 16 amino acids. V was pared by 6 bases and J by 1 base, with 18 bases between. CDR3 residues: CASRSGRLGGNTEAFF. The CDR3 region has the DNA TGTGCCAGTAGATCCGGACGGCTGGGGGGGAACACTGAAGCTTTCTTT.

This sequence joins TRBV4-1 and TRBJ2-7; no reliable D call. CDR1 MGHRA and CDR2 YSYEKL come from the germline V gene. The CDR3 is 13 amino acids. Trimming removed 1 base at V and 7 bases at J, with 11 bases between. Written as DNA, the CDR3 is TGCGCCAGCAGCCAAGTTCTGTGGGGAGAGCAGTACTTC. Its translation is CASSQVLWGEQYF.

This rearrangement joins TRBV7-2 to TRBJ2-3, with 7 bases that match TRBD2. Unmatched junction bases numbered 6, after V lost 7 bases and J lost 2 bases. The CDR3 runs to 14 residues. Germline V gene data show CDR1 as SGHTA and CDR2 as FQGNSA. CDR3 sequence reads: CASTPGGYTDTQYF. CDR3 sequence (DNA): TGTGCCAGCACACCGGGGGGTTACACAGATACGCAGTATTTT.

V is TRBV19 and J is TRBJ2-1; a weak D match, TRBD1 (6 bases). This CDR3 has 15 amino acids. Trimming pared 1 base from V and 7 bases from J, leaving 14 bases between. The germline gives CDR1 LNHDA, CDR2 SQIVND (reference sequence). As DNA, the CDR3 is TGTGCCAGTAGTATAGCGACAGGTCTTTGGAATGAGCAGTTCTTC. Translation gives CASSIATGLWNEQFF.

This chain uses TRBV4-1 with TRBJ1-6; 9 nucleotides align to TRBD1. The germline V gene has CDR1 MGHRA and CDR2 YSYEKL. J lost 10 bases, V lost 4 bases, and 26 bases had no gene match. This CDR3 comprises 21 residues. The CDR3 coding sequence is TGCGCCAGCAGCCCAACGTACGCTACCGGGACAGGGAGTTCGTATGTATCACCCCTCCACTTT. This sequence encodes CASSPTYATGTGSSYVSPLHF.

The chain combines TRBV7-2 with TRBJ1-3, with 10 bases identical to TRBD1. After removal of 5 bases from V and 4 bases from J, the junction contained 5 bases not matched to a gene. In germline, CDR1 is SGHTA, CDR2 FQGNSA. This CDR3 spans 15 amino acids. The CDR3 protein is CASSRQGALGNTIYF. DNA of the CDR3: TGTGCCAGCAGCCGACAGGGGGCGCTGGGAAACACCATATATTTT.

This clonotype was seen only once. The chain is built from TRBV4-1 and TRBJ2-6; possibly TRBD1 for D (7 bases). Germline-derived CDR1 and CDR2 are MGHRA and YSYEKL. This CDR3 has 16 residues. V dropped 3 bases and J dropped 4 bases, with 13 bases sitting between them. For the CDR3, the DNA is TGCGCCAGCAGCCACGGAGGGGGCGCAGGGGCCAACGTCCTGACTTTC. Translated, it gives CASSHGGGAGANVLTF.

This clonotype was found once. The chain is built from TRBV6-9 and TRBJ1-4; D may be TRBD1 (5 bases). V lost 7 bases to trimming and J lost 4 bases, with 13 bases between them. The CDR3 totals 14 residues. The germline V gene has CDR1 MNHGY and CDR2 SVAAGI. CDR3 nucleotide sequence: TGTGCCAGCACCCCGGGACGGATTAATGAAAAACTGTTTTTT. As protein: CASTPGRINEKLFF.

This rearrangement joins TRBV28 to TRBJ2-7; no clear D. This CDR3 contains 17 residues. Germline V gene lookup returns CDR1 MDHEN and CDR2 SYDVKM. The V end was cut by 3 bases, the J end by 3 bases, with 21 bases between. This CDR3 is CASSFGQSWYGIYEQYF. CDR3 DNA sequence: TGTGCCAGCAGTTTTGGCCAGTCGTGGTACGGCATCTACGAGCAGTACTTC.

The sample holds a few counts of this clonotype. The genes are TRBV7-2 and TRBJ1-2; D ambiguous. Trimming pared 0 bases from V and 8 bases from J, leaving 19 bases between. CDR3 length: 16 residues. Germline V lookup: CDR1 SGHTA, CDR2 FQGNSA. CDR3 DNA: TGTGCCAGCAGCTTAGCGTCGTCTTCACCTTACGGAGGCTACACCTTC. It yields the protein CASSLASSSPYGGYTF.

The chain couples TRBV29-1 to TRBJ2-7; 10 positions match TRBD1. The germline gives CDR1 SQVTM, CDR2 ANQGSEA. The CDR3 length is 14 residues. V was pared by 6 bases and J by 6 bases, with 11 bases of the junction left unmatched. The CDR3 nucleotides are TGCAGCGTGTCGGAAACCGGACAGGGGGGCGAGCAGTACTTC. It specifies CSVSETGQGGEQYF.